There are a few counts of the clone carrying this TCR beta chain. Its antigen remains unknown. It was with a sample-barcoded 5' primer and a J-beta primer mix that a second PCR of roughly 7 to 12 cycles was run. Via MiXCR, TCRdb re-called the 5' RACE reads, giving one row per CDR3 protein. The data show 1.5 million to 2 million distinct CDR3 sequences, less than 50% seen once. The V segment lost 6 bases and the J segment 3 bases; nucleotides outside the gene matches: 11. This CDR3 comprises 15 residues. Germline CDR1 MNHNS, CDR2 SASEGT. The data stem from a study of blood T cells in healthy people across ages. Broader study findings: Getting older went along with TCR beta diversity per million T cells dropping roughly linearly.

Input material: blood. The TCR was taken from a woman in her thirties or forties in good health. The chain has TRBV6-1 and TRBJ2-7; 7 bases map to TRBD2. The DNA for the CDR3 is TGTGCCAGCAGAGCGGGGACGGGAGAAAACTACGAGCAGTACTTC. Translated: CASRAGTGENYEQYF.